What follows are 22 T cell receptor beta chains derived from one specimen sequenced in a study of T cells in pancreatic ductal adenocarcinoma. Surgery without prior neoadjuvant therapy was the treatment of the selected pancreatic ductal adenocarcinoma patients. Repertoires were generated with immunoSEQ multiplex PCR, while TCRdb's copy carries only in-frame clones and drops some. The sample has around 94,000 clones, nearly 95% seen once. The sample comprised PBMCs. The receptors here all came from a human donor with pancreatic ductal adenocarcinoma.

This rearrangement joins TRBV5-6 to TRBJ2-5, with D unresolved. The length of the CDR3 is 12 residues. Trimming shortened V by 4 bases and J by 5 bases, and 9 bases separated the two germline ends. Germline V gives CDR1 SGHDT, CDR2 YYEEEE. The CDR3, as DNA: TGTGCCAGCAGCGAAGCAAGCGAGACCCAGTACTTC. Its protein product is CASSEASETQYF.

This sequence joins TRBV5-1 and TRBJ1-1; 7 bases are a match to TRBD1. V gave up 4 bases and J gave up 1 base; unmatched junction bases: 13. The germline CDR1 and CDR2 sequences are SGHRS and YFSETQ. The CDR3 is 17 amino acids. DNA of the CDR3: TGCGCCAGCAGCCTACAGGGGCCCGACTATGCGAACACTGAAGCTTTCTTT. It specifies CASSLQGPDYANTEAFF.

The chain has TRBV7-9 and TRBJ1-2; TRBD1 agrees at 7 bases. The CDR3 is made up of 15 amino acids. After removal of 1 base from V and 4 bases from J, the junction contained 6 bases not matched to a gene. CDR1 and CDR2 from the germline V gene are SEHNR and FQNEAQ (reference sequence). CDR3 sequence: CASSLGRDSLYGYTF. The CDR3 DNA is TGTGCCAGCAGCTTAGGAAGGGACAGTCTCTATGGCTACACCTTC.

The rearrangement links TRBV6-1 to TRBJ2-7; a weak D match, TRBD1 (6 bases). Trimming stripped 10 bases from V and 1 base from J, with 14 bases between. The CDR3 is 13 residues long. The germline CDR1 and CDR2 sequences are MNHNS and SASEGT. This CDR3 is CATTPGQSYEQYF. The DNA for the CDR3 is TGTGCCACTACCCCGGGACAATCCTACGAGCAGTACTTC.

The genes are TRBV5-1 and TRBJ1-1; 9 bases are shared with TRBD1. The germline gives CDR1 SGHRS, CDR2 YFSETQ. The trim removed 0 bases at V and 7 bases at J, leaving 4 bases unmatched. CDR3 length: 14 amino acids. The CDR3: CASSLVGTGSEAFF. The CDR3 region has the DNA TGCGCCAGCAGCTTGGTGGGGACAGGGAGTGAAGCTTTCTTT.

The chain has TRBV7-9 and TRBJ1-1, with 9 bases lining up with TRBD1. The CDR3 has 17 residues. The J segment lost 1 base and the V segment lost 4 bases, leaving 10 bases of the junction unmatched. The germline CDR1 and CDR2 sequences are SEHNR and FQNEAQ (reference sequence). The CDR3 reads CASSSGTGGERNTEAFF. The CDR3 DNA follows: TGTGCCAGCAGCTCAGGCACAGGGGGCGAACGGAACACTGAAGCTTTCTTT.

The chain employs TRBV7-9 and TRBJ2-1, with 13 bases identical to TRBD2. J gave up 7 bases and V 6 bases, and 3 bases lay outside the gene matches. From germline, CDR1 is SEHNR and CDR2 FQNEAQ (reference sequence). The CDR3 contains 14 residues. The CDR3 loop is CASSRGLAGNEQFF. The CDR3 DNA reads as TGTGCCAGCAGTCGGGGACTAGCGGGGAATGAGCAGTTCTTC.

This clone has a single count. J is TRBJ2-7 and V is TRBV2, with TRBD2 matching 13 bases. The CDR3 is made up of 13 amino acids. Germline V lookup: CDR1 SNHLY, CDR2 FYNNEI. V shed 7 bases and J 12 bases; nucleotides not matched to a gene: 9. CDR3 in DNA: TGTGCCAGCACCGAAGGACTAGCGGGAGTCTCGTACTTC. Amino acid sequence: CASTEGLAGVSYF.

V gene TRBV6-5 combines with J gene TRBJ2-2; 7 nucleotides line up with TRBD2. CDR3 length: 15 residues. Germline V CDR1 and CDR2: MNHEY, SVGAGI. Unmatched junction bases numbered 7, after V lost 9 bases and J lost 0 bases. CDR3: CASSIAGSNTGELFF. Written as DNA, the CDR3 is TGTGCCAGTTCAATAGCGGGTTCGAACACCGGGGAGCTGTTTTTT.

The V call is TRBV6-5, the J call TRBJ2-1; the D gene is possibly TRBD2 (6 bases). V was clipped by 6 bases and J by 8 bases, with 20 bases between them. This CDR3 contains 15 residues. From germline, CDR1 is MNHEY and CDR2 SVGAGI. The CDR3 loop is CASRTSGLAFDEQFF. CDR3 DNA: TGTGCCAGCAGAACAAGCGGGCTCGCTTTCGATGAGCAGTTCTTC.

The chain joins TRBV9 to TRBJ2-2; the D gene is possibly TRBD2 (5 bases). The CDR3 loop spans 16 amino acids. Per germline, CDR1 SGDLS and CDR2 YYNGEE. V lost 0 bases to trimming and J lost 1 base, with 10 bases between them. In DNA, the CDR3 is TGTGCCAGCAGCGTAGGAGGGAGCGGGAACACCGGGGAGCTGTTTTTT. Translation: CASSVGGSGNTGELFF.

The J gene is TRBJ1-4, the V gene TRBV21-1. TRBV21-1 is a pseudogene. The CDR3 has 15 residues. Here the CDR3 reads CASSKAPCGHEKLFF. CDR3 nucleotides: TGTGCCAGCAGCAAAGCGCCGTGCGGCCATGAAAAACTGTTTTTT.

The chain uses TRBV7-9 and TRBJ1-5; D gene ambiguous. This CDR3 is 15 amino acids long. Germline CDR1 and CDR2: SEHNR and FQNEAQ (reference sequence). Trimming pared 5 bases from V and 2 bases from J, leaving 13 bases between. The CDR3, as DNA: TGTGCCAGCAGCCCAGGTGATTCGGGCAATCAGCCCCAGCATTTT. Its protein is CASSPGDSGNQPQHF.

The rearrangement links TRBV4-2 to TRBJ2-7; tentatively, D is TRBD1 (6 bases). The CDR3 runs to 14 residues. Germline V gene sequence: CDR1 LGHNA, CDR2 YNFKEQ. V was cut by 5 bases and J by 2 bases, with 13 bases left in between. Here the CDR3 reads CASSLMAGAYEQYF. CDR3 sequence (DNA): TGTGCCAGCAGCTTGATGGCAGGGGCCTACGAGCAGTACTTC.

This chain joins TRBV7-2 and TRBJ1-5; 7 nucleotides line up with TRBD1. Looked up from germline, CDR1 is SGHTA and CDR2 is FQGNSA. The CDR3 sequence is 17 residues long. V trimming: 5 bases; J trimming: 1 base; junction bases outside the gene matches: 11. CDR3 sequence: CASSAQSGQESNQPQHF. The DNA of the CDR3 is TGTGCCAGCAGCGCACAAAGTGGACAGGAAAGCAATCAGCCCCAGCATTTT.

The CDR3, as DNA: TGTGCCAGCAGTTTTGTAGGACAGTTATACGAGCAGTACTTC. As protein: CASSFVGQLYEQYF. The chain links TRBV28 to TRBJ2-7; tentative D call: TRBD1 (6 bases). The CDR3 spans 14 residues. CDR1 and CDR2 from the germline V gene are MDHEN and SYDVKM. V was trimmed by 3 bases and J by 4 bases, leaving 13 bases between them.

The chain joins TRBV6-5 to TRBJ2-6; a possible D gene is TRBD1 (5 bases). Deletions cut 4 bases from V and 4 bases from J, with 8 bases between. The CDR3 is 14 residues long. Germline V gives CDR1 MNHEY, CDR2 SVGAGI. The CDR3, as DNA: TGTGCCAGCAGTTCAGGGCCCGGGGCCAACGTCCTGACTTTC. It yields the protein CASSSGPGANVLTF.

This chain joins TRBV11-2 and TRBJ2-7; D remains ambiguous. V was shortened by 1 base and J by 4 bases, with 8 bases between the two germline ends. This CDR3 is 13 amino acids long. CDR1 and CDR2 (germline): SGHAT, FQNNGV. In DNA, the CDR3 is TGTGCCAGCAGCTTAGGGCAGATGTACGAGCAGTACTTC. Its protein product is CASSLGQMYEQYF.

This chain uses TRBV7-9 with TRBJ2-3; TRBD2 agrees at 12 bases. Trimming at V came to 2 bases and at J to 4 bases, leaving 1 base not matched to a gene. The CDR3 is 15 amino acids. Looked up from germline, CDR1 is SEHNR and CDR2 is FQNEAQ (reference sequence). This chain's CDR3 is CASSLSSGRADTQYF. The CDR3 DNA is TGTGCCAGCAGCTTATCTAGCGGGAGGGCAGATACGCAGTATTTT.

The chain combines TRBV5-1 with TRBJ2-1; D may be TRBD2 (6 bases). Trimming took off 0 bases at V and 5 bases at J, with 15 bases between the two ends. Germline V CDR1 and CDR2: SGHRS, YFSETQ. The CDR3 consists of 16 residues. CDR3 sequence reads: CASSLAAGSGDNEQFF. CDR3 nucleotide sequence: TGCGCCAGCAGCTTGGCCGCGGGTAGCGGTGACAATGAGCAGTTCTTC. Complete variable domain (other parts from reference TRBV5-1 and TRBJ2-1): KAGVTQTPRYLIKTRGQQVTLSCSPISGHRSVSWYQQTPGQGLQFLFEYFSETQRNKGNFPGRFSGRQFSNSRSEMNVSTLELGDSALYLCASSLAAGSGDNEQFFGPGTRLTVL.

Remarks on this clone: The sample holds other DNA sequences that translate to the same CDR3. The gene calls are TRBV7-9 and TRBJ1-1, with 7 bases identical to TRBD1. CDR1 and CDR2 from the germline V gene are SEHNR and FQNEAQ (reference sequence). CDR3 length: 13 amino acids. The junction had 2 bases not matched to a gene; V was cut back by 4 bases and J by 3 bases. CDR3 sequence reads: CASSSQGDTEAFF. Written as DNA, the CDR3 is TGTGCCAGCAGCTCTCAGGGGGACACTGAAGCTTTCTTT. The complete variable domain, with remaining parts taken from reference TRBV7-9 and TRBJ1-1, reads DTGVSQNPRHKITKRGQNVTFRCDPISEHNRLYWYRQTLGQGPEFLTYFQNEAQLEKSRLLSDRFSAERPKGSFSTLEIQRTEQGDSAMYLCASSSQGDTEAFFGQGTRLTVV.

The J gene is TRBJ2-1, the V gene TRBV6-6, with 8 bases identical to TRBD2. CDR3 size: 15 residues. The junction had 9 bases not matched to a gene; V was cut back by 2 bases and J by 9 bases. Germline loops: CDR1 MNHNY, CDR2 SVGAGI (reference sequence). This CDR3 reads CASSYGGRAGGEQFF. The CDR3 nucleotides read TGTGCCAGCAGTTACGGTGGGAGGGCGGGGGGTGAGCAGTTCTTC.